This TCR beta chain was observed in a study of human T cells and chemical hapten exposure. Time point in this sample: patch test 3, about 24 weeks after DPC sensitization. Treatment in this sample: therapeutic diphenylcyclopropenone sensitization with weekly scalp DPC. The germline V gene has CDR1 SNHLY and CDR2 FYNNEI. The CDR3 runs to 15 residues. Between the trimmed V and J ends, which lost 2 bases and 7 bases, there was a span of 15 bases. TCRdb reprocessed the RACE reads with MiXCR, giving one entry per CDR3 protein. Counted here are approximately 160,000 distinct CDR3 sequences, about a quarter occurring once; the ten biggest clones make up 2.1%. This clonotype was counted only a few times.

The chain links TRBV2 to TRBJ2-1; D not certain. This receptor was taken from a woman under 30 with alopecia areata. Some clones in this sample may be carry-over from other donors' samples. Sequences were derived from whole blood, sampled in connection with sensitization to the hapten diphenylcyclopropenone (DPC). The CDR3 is CASSERVTLLNEQFF. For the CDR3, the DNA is TGTGCCAGCAGTGAACGAGTTACCCTTCTTAATGAGCAGTTCTTC.